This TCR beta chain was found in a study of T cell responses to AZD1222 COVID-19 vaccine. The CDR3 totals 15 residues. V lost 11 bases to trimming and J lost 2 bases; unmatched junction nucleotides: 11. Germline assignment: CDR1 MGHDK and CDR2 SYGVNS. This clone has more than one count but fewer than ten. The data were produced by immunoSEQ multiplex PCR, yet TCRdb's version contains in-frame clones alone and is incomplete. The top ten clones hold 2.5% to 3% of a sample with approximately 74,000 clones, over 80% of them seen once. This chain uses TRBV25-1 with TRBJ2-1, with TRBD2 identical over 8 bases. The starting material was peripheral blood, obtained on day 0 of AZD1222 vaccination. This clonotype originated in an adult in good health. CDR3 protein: CAVAPRGGPYNEQFF. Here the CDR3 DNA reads TGTGCCGTAGCCCCCCGGGGGGGACCCTACAATGAGCAGTTCTTC.